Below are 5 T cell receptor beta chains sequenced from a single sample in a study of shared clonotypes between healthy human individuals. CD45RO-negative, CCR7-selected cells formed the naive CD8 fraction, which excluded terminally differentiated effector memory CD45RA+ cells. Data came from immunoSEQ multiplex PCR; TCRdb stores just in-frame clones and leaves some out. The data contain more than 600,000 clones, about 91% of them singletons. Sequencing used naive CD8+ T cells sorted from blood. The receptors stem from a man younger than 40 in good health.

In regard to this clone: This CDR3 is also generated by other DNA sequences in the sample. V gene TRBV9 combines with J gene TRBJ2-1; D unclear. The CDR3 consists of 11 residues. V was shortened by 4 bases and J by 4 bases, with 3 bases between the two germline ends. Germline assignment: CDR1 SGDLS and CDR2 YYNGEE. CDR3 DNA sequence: TGTGCCAGCAGCAATTACAATGAGCAGTTCTTC. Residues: CASSNYNEQFF.

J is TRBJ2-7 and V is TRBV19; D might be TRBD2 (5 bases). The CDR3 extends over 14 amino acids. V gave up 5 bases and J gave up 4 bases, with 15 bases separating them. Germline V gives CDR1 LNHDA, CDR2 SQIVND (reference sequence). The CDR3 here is CASSAGHGSYEQYF. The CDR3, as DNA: TGTGCCAGTAGTGCCGGGCATGGGAGTTACGAGCAGTACTTC.

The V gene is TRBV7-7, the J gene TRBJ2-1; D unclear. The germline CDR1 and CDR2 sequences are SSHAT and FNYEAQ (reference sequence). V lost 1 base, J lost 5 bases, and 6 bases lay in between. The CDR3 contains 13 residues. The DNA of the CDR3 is TGTGCCAGCAGCTTAGGACCGAACAATGAGCAGTTCTTC. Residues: CASSLGPNNEQFF.

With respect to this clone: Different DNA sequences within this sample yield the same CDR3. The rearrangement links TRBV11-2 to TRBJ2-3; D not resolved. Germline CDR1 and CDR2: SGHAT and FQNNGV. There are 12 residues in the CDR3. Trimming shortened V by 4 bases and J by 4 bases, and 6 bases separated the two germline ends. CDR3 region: CASSSLSDTQYF. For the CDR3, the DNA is TGTGCCAGCAGCTCTTTATCAGATACGCAGTATTTT.

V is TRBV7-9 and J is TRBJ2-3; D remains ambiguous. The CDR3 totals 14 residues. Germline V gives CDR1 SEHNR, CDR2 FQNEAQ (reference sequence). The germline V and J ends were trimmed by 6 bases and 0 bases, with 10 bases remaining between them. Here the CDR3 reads CASRVGGSTDTQYF. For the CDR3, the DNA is TGTGCCAGCAGGGTTGGTGGGAGCACAGATACGCAGTATTTT. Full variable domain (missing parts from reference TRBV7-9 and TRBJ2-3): DTGVSQNPRHKITKRGQNVTFRCDPISEHNRLYWYRQTLGQGPEFLTYFQNEAQLEKSRLLSDRFSAERPKGSFSTLEIQRTEQGDSAMYLCASRVGGSTDTQYFGPGTRLTVL.